This TCR beta chain derives from a study of human T cells and chemical hapten exposure. Study as a whole: Mostly female, the patients presented with alopecia areata, totalis or universalis.

Trimming pared 6 bases from V and 4 bases from J, leaving 12 bases between. This CDR3 has 13 amino acids. CDR1 and CDR2 from the germline V gene are SEHNR and FQNEAQ (reference sequence). Study conclusions and caveats: Patch test scores rose with PT1 expanded TCR counts, a positive correlation.

Details on this clonotype: What it recognizes is unknown.

Time point described: pre-sensitization, week 0. Treatment defined: therapeutic diphenylcyclopropenone sensitization with weekly scalp DPC. The authors' total RNA extraction used unfractionated whole blood. The library put unique molecular identifiers onto individual cDNA molecules. TCRdb itself ran the RACE reads through MiXCR, one entry per CDR3 protein. The table includes under 300,000 distinct CDR3 sequences, 7.5% to 9% detected once. Sequences were derived from whole blood, sampled in connection with sensitization to the hapten diphenylcyclopropenone (DPC). The V call is TRBV7-9, the J call TRBJ2-5; TRBD2 might be the D (6 bases). The clonotype originates from a middle-aged woman with alopecia areata. Some clones in this sample may be carry-over from other donors' samples. The CDR3 DNA is TGTGCCAGCAGTCCGGAGGGCAGAGAGACCCAGTACTTC. It yields the protein CASSPEGRETQYF.